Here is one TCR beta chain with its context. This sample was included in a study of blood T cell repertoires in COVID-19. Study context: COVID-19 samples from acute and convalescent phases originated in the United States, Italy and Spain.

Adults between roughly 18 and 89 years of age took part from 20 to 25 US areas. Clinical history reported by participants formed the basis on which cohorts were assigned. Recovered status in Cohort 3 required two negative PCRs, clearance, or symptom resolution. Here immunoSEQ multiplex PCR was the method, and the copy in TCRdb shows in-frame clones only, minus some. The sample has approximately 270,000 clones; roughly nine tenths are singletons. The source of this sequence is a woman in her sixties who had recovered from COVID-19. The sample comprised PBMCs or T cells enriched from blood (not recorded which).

The CDR3 loop is CASSVREKNYGYTF. In DNA form, the CDR3 reads TGTGCCAGCTCCGTCCGAGAAAAAAACTATGGCTACACCTTC. The chain joins TRBV18 to TRBJ1-2; D unresolved. The CDR3 length is 14 residues. The V gene lost 6 bases and the J gene lost 2 bases, with 13 bases spanning the gap. CDR1 and CDR2 (germline): KGHSH, LQKENI.